This T cell receptor (beta chain) was recovered during a study of read filtering for tumor transcriptome and immune sequencing. Study background: Patients were 17 to 20 male and 11 to 15 female, mean age 65.9 years, range roughly 47 to 85. DNase treatment preceded whole-transcriptome library preparation. R-ISS stage counts were under 10 for I, more than 15 for II, about 7 for III. Study-level results: Correlation between methods rose after single-read clonotypes were removed.

This clonotype was detected ten times or more. The antigen is unknown. From 400 to 450 ng of RNA, a library with molecular barcoded alpha/delta and beta/gamma adaptors was made. TCRdb re-derived calls from the reads in MiXCR, one entry per CDR3 protein. The sample lists approximately 43,000 distinct CDR3 sequences; 13% were seen once. The source of this sequence is a donor at least 40 years old with multiple myeloma. Material: a population of CD138-negative cells sorted from bone marrow.

CDR3 DNA: TGTGCCAGCTCATCCTTACCTCCTAGCGGGAGATACAATGAGCAGTTCTTC. Residues: CASSSLPPSGRYNEQFF. The rearrangement joins TRBV18 to TRBJ2-1, with 10 bases identical to TRBD2. Germline loops: CDR1 KGHSH, CDR2 LQKENI. Unmatched junction bases numbered 11, after V lost 5 bases and J lost 4 bases. The length of the CDR3 is 17 residues.